This T cell receptor beta chain is from a study of spatial heterogeneity in lung cancer (dated by TCRdb to between 2019 and 2020). For the wider study: Samples were obtained from approximately 70 patients with early-stage, untreated non-small cell lung cancer from the lung TRACERx cohort. Follow-up PBMC samples were sequenced whenever available, and the median time to follow-up was roughly two years after resection. More beta-chain than alpha-chain transcripts were consistently detected, likely reflecting higher beta-chain transcript abundance. In the raw uncorrected reads, each unique combination of TCR and UMI appeared on average more than ten times. In non-small cell lung cancer, the study quantitatively compared TCR alpha and beta repertoires across several tumor regions, matched nontumor lung, and blood. TCR repertoire features were related to nonsynonymous mutation counts determined by whole-exome sequencing of tumor tissue. At surgery, roughly 220 tumor regions, approximately 64 matched nontumor lung samples and some 54 PBMC samples were TCR-sequenced for both alpha and beta chains.

The time point label, as the study defines it: blood at routine non-recurrence follow-up after resection. Whole RNA extracted from tumor and nontumor lung tissue, or from cryopreserved PBMC samples, was used for TCR sequencing without cell sorting. A patient was chosen for TCR sequencing only when enough RNA was available from at least two tumor regions. The library was built by means of 5' RACE. For sequencing, a NextSeq 500 was employed. In the TCR library protocol, a unique molecular identifier was attached to each TCR cDNA molecule so that PCR and sequencing errors could be corrected. Concerning the study's data processing: TCR identification, UMI-based error correction and CDR3 extraction were all carried out with Decombinator tools. TCRs above a frequency of 2 per 1,000, corresponding to the top 1% of the tumor frequency distribution, were defined as expanded. Renyi diversity was calculated using the R vegan package after each repertoire was subsampled 100 times to 5,000 TCRs. CDR3 similarity networks were constructed using string-kernel similarity of amino acid triplets, with links drawn between CDR3s whose pairwise similarity was above 0.82. TCRdb cleaned the public reads at Q25 with fastp, built clones with MiXCR and kept in-frame beta chains. All rows with the same CDR3 protein become a single entry with the most common DNA and genes. Clone size and V and J calls follow TCRdb, not the original study. The sample includes roughly 120,000 distinct CDR3 sequences, with roughly 10% observed a single time. The ten top clones hold roughly 24% of the sample.

This clonotype was observed many times. The clone's antigen remains unknown. No clone much larger than this one lies a single base away; base qualities are absent. Overall study results and their limits: Additional single-cell paired TCR alpha and beta sequencing was considered necessary to confirm, at a functional level, the hypothesis that regional TCRs recognize regional mutations. Ubiquitous expanded tumor TCRs were detected in blood more often at tumor resection than at routine follow-up. Only approximately 15 patients were included in the comparisons of baseline and follow-up blood repertoires.

Counted from cysteine to phenylalanine, this CDR3 has 15 amino acids. Only the CDR3 DNA stays, 45 bases, in frame from base 1. Trimming takes 4 bases from V and 1 base from J, and the germline ends sit 12 bases apart. From the germline V gene, CDR1 is MNHNS and CDR2 is SASEGT. The sequence joins TRBV6-1 to TRBJ2-3; TRBD1 is a weak D gene call, 6 bases matching. The sequence derives from a female donor with early-stage non-small cell lung cancer. This specimen was PBMCs, taken at follow-up. The CDR3 sequence is CASSANRVRTDTQYF. The DNA is as follows: TGTGCCAGCAGTGCCAACAGGGTCCGCACAGATACGCAGTATTTT.